These T cell receptor beta chains were read from a single sample in a study of cytomegalovirus exposure and HLA in healthy donors. The assay was immunoSEQ multiplex PCR, and TCRdb's table has in-frame clones only and misses some. Of 100,000 or so clones listed, roughly three quarters were seen once; the top ten hold more than 2.5%. The sample comprised PBMCs. These receptors originate from a man aged 25-45 years in good health and CMV-seronegative. The CDR3 runs from the conserved cysteine through the conserved F or W. The D gene is left open where the match is weak. Size tells how often a clone was seen (once, few, many) or the class of an expanded clone, and some rows leave it out.

v_gene: TRBV6-6
abundance: -
j_gene: TRBJ2-2
d_gene: TRBD2
len: 16
CDR3nt: TGCGCCAGCAGTAAACGACTAGCGGGAGTTCGCGGGGAGCTGTTTTTT
CDR3aa: CASSKRLAGVRGELFF

v_gene: TRBV7-2
abundance: -
j_gene: TRBJ2-2
d_gene: TRBD2
len: 16
CDR3nt: TGTGCCAGCAGCTTTAAACTAGCGGGGGGCACCGGGGAGCTGTTTTTT
CDR3aa: CASSFKLAGGTGELFF

v_gene: TRBV5-1
abundance: -
j_gene: TRBJ2-7
d_gene: TRBD1
len: 13
CDR3nt: TGCGCCAGCAGCTTGGTATCGGGACAGGAGCAGTACTTC
CDR3aa: CASSLVSGQEQYF

v_gene: TRBV7-2
abundance: once
j_gene: TRBJ2-1
d_gene: TRBD1
len: 16
CDR3nt: TGTGCCAGCAGCTCCCTCCCCCCAGGGGGCTACAATGAGCAGTTCTTC
CDR3aa: CASSSLPPGGYNEQFF

v_gene: TRBV10-3
abundance: once
j_gene: TRBJ1-5
d_gene: -
len: 16
CDR3nt: TGTGCCATCAGTGAGTCGATATCAGGGATAGGGCAGCCCCAGCATTTT
CDR3aa: CAISESISGIGQPQHF

v_gene: TRBV11-3
abundance: few
j_gene: TRBJ2-1
d_gene: -
len: 15
CDR3nt: TGTGCCAGCAGCTTAGGGGGGGTGACCTACAATGAGCAGTTCTTC
CDR3aa: CASSLGGVTYNEQFF

v_gene: TRBV13
abundance: -
j_gene: TRBJ2-2
d_gene: -
len: 16
CDR3nt: TGTGCCAGCAGCTTTTTCTTCAGACGGGAAACCGGGGAGCTGTTTTTT
CDR3aa: CASSFFFRRETGELFF

v_gene: TRBV28
abundance: once
j_gene: TRBJ2-2
d_gene: TRBD2
len: 14
CDR3nt: TGTGCCACCTCCGTGGGGGGGTCCACCGGGGAGCTGTTTTTT
CDR3aa: CATSVGGSTGELFF

v_gene: TRBV5-4
abundance: -
j_gene: TRBJ2-2
d_gene: -
len: 16
CDR3nt: TGTGCCAGCAGCTTGGGAAACACTGCGAACACCGGGGAGCTGTTTTTT
CDR3aa: CASSLGNTANTGELFF

v_gene: TRBV7-8
abundance: -
j_gene: TRBJ2-1
d_gene: TRBD1
len: 17
CDR3nt: TGTGCCAGCAGCTCGCCGGGACAGACACTAACCGACAATGAGCAGTTCTTC
CDR3aa: CASSSPGQTLTDNEQFF

v_gene: TRBV19
abundance: few
j_gene: TRBJ2-1
d_gene: -
len: 14
CDR3nt: TGTGCCAGTAATAGCGGAGTCCTTTACAATGAGCAGTTCTTC
CDR3aa: CASNSGVLYNEQFF

v_gene: TRBV6-6
abundance: -
j_gene: TRBJ1-5
d_gene: -
len: 14
CDR3nt: TGTGCCAGCAGTTTGGTACAGAAAAATCAGCCCCAGCATTTT
CDR3aa: CASSLVQKNQPQHF

v_gene: TRBV28
abundance: -
j_gene: TRBJ2-3
d_gene: -
len: 14
CDR3nt: TGTGCCAGCAGTTTGGACGGGGACACAGATACGCAGTATTTT
CDR3aa: CASSLDGDTDTQYF

v_gene: TRBV5-6
abundance: once
j_gene: TRBJ1-1
d_gene: TRBD1
len: 13
CDR3nt: TGTGCCAGCAGCTGGGACAGCGCCACTGAAGCTTTCTTT
CDR3aa: CASSWDSATEAFF

v_gene: TRBV15
abundance: -
j_gene: TRBJ2-2
d_gene: -
len: 15
CDR3nt: TGTGCCACCAGCTACACGGGGGTGGCGAACGGGGAGCTGTTTTTT
CDR3aa: CATSYTGVANGELFF

v_gene: TRBV5-1
abundance: -
j_gene: TRBJ2-1
d_gene: TRBD2
len: 15
CDR3nt: TGCGCCAGCAGCTTGGAAGGGACTAGCTACAATGAGCAGTTCTTC
CDR3aa: CASSLEGTSYNEQFF

v_gene: TRBV30
abundance: -
j_gene: TRBJ2-2
d_gene: TRBD2
len: 15
CDR3nt: TGTGCCTGGAGTCCAGCGGGGGCAGACGGTGGGGAGCTGTTTTTT
CDR3aa: CAWSPAGADGGELFF

v_gene: TRBV7-9
abundance: -
j_gene: TRBJ2-1
d_gene: -
len: 12
CDR3nt: TGTTCCAGCAGCTCGTTAGTTGTTGAGCAGTTCTTC
CDR3aa: CSSSSLVVEQFF

v_gene: TRBV2
abundance: -
j_gene: TRBJ2-1
d_gene: -
len: 15
CDR3nt: TGTGCCAGCAGTGAAATCGGGTCCGCCTACAATGAGCAGTTCTTC
CDR3aa: CASSEIGSAYNEQFF

v_gene: TRBV14
abundance: -
j_gene: TRBJ2-1
d_gene: -
len: 13
CDR3nt: TGTGCCAGCAGCGTAAAGGTAGCGTATGAGCAGTTCTTC
CDR3aa: CASSVKVAYEQFF

v_gene: TRBV5-5
abundance: -
j_gene: TRBJ2-2
d_gene: TRBD1
len: 17
CDR3nt: TGTGCCAGCAGCGTTCTTACCGGGACAGGGAATACCGGGGAGCTGTTTTTT
CDR3aa: CASSVLTGTGNTGELFF

v_gene: TRBV29-1
abundance: -
j_gene: TRBJ1-5
d_gene: -
len: 13
CDR3nt: TGCAGCGTTAGACAGTCTAGCAATCAGCCCCAGCATTTT
CDR3aa: CSVRQSSNQPQHF

v_gene: TRBV11-1
abundance: -
j_gene: TRBJ1-2
d_gene: -
len: 13
CDR3nt: TGTGCCAGCAGCTTCGGACAGAGCTATGGCTACACCTTC
CDR3aa: CASSFGQSYGYTF

v_gene: TRBV2
abundance: -
j_gene: TRBJ1-1
d_gene: -
len: 13
CDR3nt: TGTGCCAGCAGCTGGACAGCAAACACTGAAGCTTTCTTT
CDR3aa: CASSWTANTEAFF

v_gene: TRBV9
abundance: -
j_gene: TRBJ2-1
d_gene: TRBD1
len: 17
CDR3nt: TGTGCCAGCAGCTCCGGCCCGTCGACAGGGAAAAGGGATGAGCAGTTCTTC
CDR3aa: CASSSGPSTGKRDEQFF

v_gene: TRBV2
abundance: -
j_gene: TRBJ1-1
d_gene: -
len: 13
CDR3nt: TGTGCCACCTCGACGGAGATGAACACTGAAGCTTTCTTT
CDR3aa: CATSTEMNTEAFF

v_gene: TRBV4-1
abundance: -
j_gene: TRBJ2-1
d_gene: TRBD2
len: 15
CDR3nt: TGCGCCAGCAGCCACCAAGCGGGAGGTTTAAATGAGCAGTTCTTC
CDR3aa: CASSHQAGGLNEQFF

v_gene: TRBV18
abundance: -
j_gene: TRBJ1-1
d_gene: -
len: 13
CDR3nt: TGTGCCAGCTCACCGGACATGAACACTGAAGCTTTCTTT
CDR3aa: CASSPDMNTEAFF

v_gene: TRBV5-4
abundance: -
j_gene: TRBJ1-2
d_gene: TRBD1
len: 16
CDR3nt: TGTGCCAGCAGCTTGGGGGGACAGGGGCCCCAGGATGGCTACACCTTC
CDR3aa: CASSLGGQGPQDGYTF

v_gene: TRBV28
abundance: -
j_gene: TRBJ2-5
d_gene: TRBD1
len: 13
CDR3nt: TGTGCCAGCAGTGGGGACAGAGAAGAGACCCAGTACTTC
CDR3aa: CASSGDREETQYF

v_gene: TRBV6-6
abundance: -
j_gene: TRBJ1-3
d_gene: TRBD1
len: 15
CDR3nt: TGTGCCAGCAGCGCCGCAGGGGGTTCTGGAAACACCATATATTTT
CDR3aa: CASSAAGGSGNTIYF

v_gene: TRBV13
abundance: few
j_gene: TRBJ1-1
d_gene: TRBD1
len: 15
CDR3nt: TGTGCCAGCAGCCTACGACAGGGACGGGGAACTGAAGCTTTCTTT
CDR3aa: CASSLRQGRGTEAFF

v_gene: TRBV30
abundance: -
j_gene: TRBJ2-5
d_gene: TRBD2
len: 18
CDR3nt: TGTGCCTGGAGTGTCCATATTCGTACTGGACTAGTTCAAGAGACCCAGTACTTC
CDR3aa: CAWSVHIRTGLVQETQYF

v_gene: TRBV6-4
abundance: -
j_gene: TRBJ2-3
d_gene: TRBD2
len: 16
CDR3nt: TGTGCCAGCAGTGCTCGACTAGCGGGAGGGCCGGATACGCAGTATTTT
CDR3aa: CASSARLAGGPDTQYF

v_gene: TRBV18
abundance: -
j_gene: TRBJ1-1
d_gene: -
len: 16
CDR3nt: TGTGCCAGCTCACCTAGTGCAATGACCGCGGGAACTGAAGCTTTCTTT
CDR3aa: CASSPSAMTAGTEAFF

v_gene: TRBV29-1
abundance: -
j_gene: TRBJ2-3
d_gene: TRBD2
len: 16
CDR3nt: TGCAGCGTTATAAGGACTAGCGGGCGATCCACAGATACGCAGTATTTT
CDR3aa: CSVIRTSGRSTDTQYF

v_gene: TRBV11-2
abundance: -
j_gene: TRBJ2-7
d_gene: TRBD2
len: 16
CDR3nt: TGTGCCAGCAGCTTAGGCTCGTCTAGCGGGAAAGGCGAGCAGTACTTC
CDR3aa: CASSLGSSSGKGEQYF

v_gene: TRBV6-1
abundance: -
j_gene: TRBJ2-6
d_gene: -
len: 14
CDR3nt: TGTGCCAGCAGTGAACTCTCTGGGGCCAACGTCCTGACTTTC
CDR3aa: CASSELSGANVLTF

v_gene: TRBV9
abundance: -
j_gene: TRBJ2-2
d_gene: TRBD2
len: 17
CDR3nt: TGTGCCAGCAGCGACCCGGGACTAGCGGGAGAGGACGGGGAGCTGTTTTTT
CDR3aa: CASSDPGLAGEDGELFF

v_gene: TRBV6-5
abundance: few
j_gene: TRBJ2-4
d_gene: TRBD1
len: 15
CDR3nt: TGTGCCAGCAGGCAGACAGGGCTGGCCAAAAACATTCAGTACTTC
CDR3aa: CASRQTGLAKNIQYF

v_gene: TRBV15
abundance: -
j_gene: TRBJ1-1
d_gene: TRBD1
len: 16
CDR3nt: TGTGCCACCAGCAATAGGGACAGGGCGTGGGACACTGAAGCTTTCTTT
CDR3aa: CATSNRDRAWDTEAFF

v_gene: TRBV2
abundance: -
j_gene: TRBJ2-7
d_gene: -
len: 12
CDR3nt: TGTGCCAGCAGTCCGACAGTTTACGAGCAGTACTTC
CDR3aa: CASSPTVYEQYF

v_gene: TRBV2
abundance: -
j_gene: TRBJ2-7
d_gene: -
len: 14
CDR3nt: TGTGCCAGCAGTGAAGCGGACAGCGCCTACGAGCAGTACTTC
CDR3aa: CASSEADSAYEQYF

v_gene: TRBV6-1
abundance: -
j_gene: TRBJ2-7
d_gene: TRBD1
len: 11
CDR3nt: TGTGCCAGTGGGGACAGTTACGAGCAGTACTTC
CDR3aa: CASGDSYEQYF

v_gene: TRBV7-8
abundance: -
j_gene: TRBJ2-1
d_gene: -
len: 17
CDR3nt: TGTGCCAGCAGCTTTCGCAGGTGGCTAGCCGGGAAGGATGAGCAGTTCTTC
CDR3aa: CASSFRRWLAGKDEQFF

v_gene: TRBV18
abundance: -
j_gene: TRBJ2-1
d_gene: TRBD2
len: 15
CDR3nt: TGTGCCAGCTCCTGGGCGGCTAGCGGGACCAATGAGCAGTTCTTC
CDR3aa: CASSWAASGTNEQFF